This passage covers 23 T cell receptor beta chains from one sample sequenced in a study of identical twins. TCRdb re-called the 5' RACE reads through MiXCR, storing one row per CDR3 protein. The sample shows 250,000 to 300,000 distinct CDR3 sequences, roughly 10% of them seen only once. This same sample was also taken into another study, of yellow fever vaccine responses in identical twins.

The sample taken for sequencing was CD8+ T cells sorted from blood. Source of these receptors: a woman aged 18-35 years in good health.

This clonotype was observed at least ten times. This chain connects TRBV5-1 to TRBJ2-2; D is perhaps TRBD1 (5 bases). The V end was cut by 4 bases, the J end by 2 bases, with 12 bases between. Germline lookup yields CDR1 SGHRS and CDR2 YFSETQ. The CDR3 has 15 residues. CDR3 coding DNA: TGCGCCAGCAGCCTGGTGACAGATAACACCGGGGAGCTGTTTTTT. Translating gives CASSLVTDNTGELFF.

This clonotype was observed a handful of times. The chain uses TRBV6-1 and TRBJ2-7; no definite D call. CDR3 length: 14 amino acids. CDR1 MNHNS and CDR2 SASEGT come from the germline V gene. Between the trimmed V and J ends, which lost 10 bases and 3 bases, there was a span of 19 bases. This CDR3 is CATGPENWGYEQYF. The CDR3 DNA reads as TGTGCCACCGGACCGGAAAATTGGGGCTACGAGCAGTACTTC.

V usage is TRBV28 and J usage is TRBJ1-6; the D is unclear. Germline CDR1 MDHEN, CDR2 SYDVKM. The CDR3 sequence is 16 residues long. V was pared by 3 bases and J by 5 bases, with 14 bases between. The CDR3 nucleotides are TGTGCCAGCAGTTTTCGGTCCCCCCCGAATAATTCACCCCTCCACTTT. It yields the protein CASSFRSPPNNSPLHF.

This clonotype was detected many times. The chain carries TRBV25-1 and TRBJ2-5, with D tentatively TRBD1 (5 bases). The germline CDR1 and CDR2 sequences are MGHDK and SYGVNS. V was shortened by 3 bases and J by 1 base, with 6 bases between the two germline ends. The CDR3 has 13 residues. CDR3 sequence reads: CASSDQGQETQYF. CDR3 nucleotide sequence: TGTGCCAGCAGTGACCAGGGCCAAGAGACCCAGTACTTC. The full variable domain, in which reference TRBV25-1 and TRBJ2-5 provide the parts outside the CDR3, is EADIYQTPRYLVIGTGKKITLECSQTMGHDKMYWYQQDPGMELHLIHYSYGVNSTEKGDLSSESTVSRIRTEHFPLTLESARPSHTSQYLCASSDQGQETQYFGPGTRLLVL.

This clonotype was seen more than once but under ten times. This rearrangement joins TRBV27 to TRBJ1-2; TRBD1 is a possible D gene (6 bases). Per the germline V gene, CDR1 is MNHEY and CDR2 is SMNVEV (reference sequence). The CDR3 consists of 11 residues. Trimming cost V 6 bases and J 8 bases, with 10 bases left between them. The CDR3 DNA is TGTGCCAGCAGACAGGGTTGGGGCTACACCTTC. Residues: CASRQGWGYTF.

This clonotype came up many times. The rearrangement links TRBV11-2 to TRBJ2-1; D remains unclear. The CDR3 is made up of 15 amino acids. V lost 0 bases and J 4 bases, leaving 10 bases between the germline ends. Per the germline V gene, CDR1 is SGHAT and CDR2 is FQNNGV. CDR3 DNA: TGTGCCAGCAGCTTAGATGTGGGAAAATACAATGAGCAGTTCTTC. This sequence encodes CASSLDVGKYNEQFF.

There are many counts of this clonotype. This rearrangement joins TRBV7-9 to TRBJ2-7; D could derive from TRBD1 or TRBD2 (5 bases each). The length of the CDR3 is 13 residues. Looked up from germline, CDR1 is SEHNR and CDR2 is FQNEAQ (reference sequence). V was clipped by 6 bases and J by 2 bases, with 11 bases between them. The chain's CDR3 is CASSLGETYEQYF. The CDR3 DNA sequence: TGTGCCAGCAGTCTAGGGGAGACCTACGAGCAGTACTTC.

This clonotype occurred many times. CDR3: CASRRVPPGARGYTF. The CDR3 DNA reads as TGTGCCAGCAGGAGGGTCCCCCCAGGGGCGCGTGGCTACACCTTC. This chain links TRBV7-9 with TRBJ1-2, with a weak D call TRBD1 (6 bases). Trimming removed 6 bases from V and 7 bases from J, with 21 bases in between. Germline lookup yields CDR1 SEHNR and CDR2 FQNEAQ (reference sequence). The CDR3 runs to 15 residues.

This clonotype was seen at least ten times. The chain joins TRBV7-9 to TRBJ2-7; perhaps TRBD1 as D (7 bases). The CDR3 contains 17 residues. Germline lookup yields CDR1 SEHNR and CDR2 FQNEAQ (reference sequence). V was trimmed by 6 bases and J by 2 bases, leaving 23 bases between them. The CDR3 loop is CASSHPEGQGGTYEQYF. CDR3 nucleotide sequence: TGTGCCAGCAGTCATCCGGAGGGGCAGGGGGGAACCTACGAGCAGTACTTC.

Note on this clonotype: With a much larger clone just one base away, this may be a read error. The chain combines TRBV27 with TRBJ2-2; D ambiguous. This CDR3 spans 14 amino acids. V was cut by 3 bases and J by 2 bases, with 7 bases left in between. Germline CDR1 MNHEY, CDR2 SMNVEV (reference sequence). The CDR3 protein is CASSLQANTGELFF. CDR3 coding DNA: TGTGCCAGCAGTTTGCAGGCTAACACCGGGGAGCTGTTTTTT.

This clonotype was observed a few times. This chain uses TRBV15 with TRBJ1-1; no clear D. V lost 1 base to trimming and J lost 6 bases, with 3 bases between them. Germline values: CDR1 LNHNV, CDR2 YYDKDF (reference sequence). This CDR3 spans 11 amino acids. The CDR3 protein is CATSRGAEAFF. The DNA of the CDR3 is TGTGCCACCAGCAGAGGAGCTGAAGCTTTCTTT.

In regard to this clonotype: Germline is not matched at one junction end, which may reflect a read error. The chain is built from TRBV7-7 and TRBJ2-1; TRBD2 agrees at 8 bases. In germline, CDR1 is SSHAT, CDR2 FNYEAQ (reference sequence). The CDR3 is made up of 15 amino acids. The CDR3 DNA reads as TGTGCTAGCAGCCCTACTAGCGGATCGAACAATGAGCAGTTCTTC. Its translation: CASSPTSGSNNEQFF. The variable domain in full, completed from reference TRBV7-7 and TRBJ2-1, reads GAGVSQSPRYKVTKRGQDVTLRCDPISSHATLYWYQQALGQGPEFLTYFNYEAQPDKSGLPSDRFSAERPEGSISTLTIQRTEQRDSAMYRCASSPTSGSNNEQFFGPGTRLTVL.

This chain connects TRBV6-2 or TRBV6-3 to TRBJ2-6; D is possibly TRBD2 (6 bases). V was trimmed by 2 bases and J by 4 bases, leaving 12 bases between them. The germline gives CDR1 MNHEY, CDR2 SVGEGT. There are 16 residues in the CDR3. For the CDR3, the DNA is TGTGCCAGCAGTTACGATGGGGGGACCGGGGCCAACGTCCTGACTTTC. The encoded protein is CASSYDGGTGANVLTF.

This clonotype was counted between two and nine times. The V call is TRBV2, the J call TRBJ2-7, with 7 bases matching TRBD1. With 3 bases clipped from V and 3 bases from J, the junction kept 8 bases outside the gene matches. The CDR3 totals 15 residues. Germline V gives CDR1 SNHLY, CDR2 FYNNEI. The CDR3 is CASSDPAGGDYEQYF. The CDR3 DNA is TGTGCCAGCAGTGATCCCGCAGGGGGAGACTACGAGCAGTACTTC.

This clonotype was recorded many times. CDR3 bases: TGTGCCAGCAGTTACTCCGGGGGCTCTCCCACAGATACGCAGTATTTT. It encodes CASSYSGGSPTDTQYF. The chain is built from TRBV6-5 and TRBJ2-3; D tentatively fits TRBD1 or TRBD2 (6 bases each). The CDR3 sequence is 16 residues long. Germline lookup yields CDR1 MNHEY and CDR2 SVGAGI. V was pared by 0 bases and J by 2 bases, with 12 bases between.

This clonotype was observed a few times. J is TRBJ1-1 and V is TRBV6-2 or TRBV6-3; weak D call: TRBD1 (6 bases). The V gene lost 5 bases and the J gene lost 3 bases, with 16 bases spanning the gap. Germline V lookup: CDR1 MNHEY, CDR2 SVGEGT. The CDR3 is 15 amino acids. CDR3 coding DNA: TGTGCCAGCAGTGCTTTAGACAGGAGGGACACTGAAGCTTTCTTT. Translating gives CASSALDRRDTEAFF.

In this sample, this clonotype turned up a few times. The chain combines TRBV12-3 or TRBV12-4 with TRBJ2-3, with 9 bases aligning to TRBD1. Trimming took 5 bases from V and 1 from J; bases not matched to a gene: 7. CDR3 size: 16 residues. CDR3 sequence reads: CASSGMRDRGTDTQYF. CDR3 nucleotide sequence: TGTGCCAGCAGTGGGATGAGGGACAGGGGCACAGATACGCAGTATTTT.

The rearrangement joins TRBV2 to TRBJ1-5; a weak D match, TRBD1 (6 bases). Trimming removed 6 bases at V and 4 bases at J, with 16 bases between. CDR1 and CDR2 (germline): SNHLY, FYNNEI. This CDR3 contains 15 residues. CDR3 loop: CASRAAGAGNQPQHF. In DNA, the CDR3 is TGTGCCAGCAGGGCTGCGGGGGCTGGAAATCAGCCCCAGCATTTT.

This clonotype was counted many times. J is TRBJ2-7 and V is TRBV12-3 or TRBV12-4; tentatively, D is TRBD2 (5 bases). The CDR3 has 10 amino acids. Trimming stripped 11 bases from V and 3 bases from J, with 8 bases between. CDR3 nucleotides: TGTGCCGGAAGCGGCTACGAGCAGTACTTC. Protein product: CAGSGYEQYF.

The chain employs TRBV29-1 and TRBJ2-3; D remains ambiguous. Germline assignment: CDR1 SQVTM and CDR2 ANQGSEA. Between the trimmed V and J ends, which lost 3 bases and 2 bases, there was a span of 9 bases. There are 13 residues in the CDR3. CDR3 region: CSVDSRNTDTQYF. CDR3 coding DNA: TGCAGCGTTGATTCTAGAAACACAGATACGCAGTATTTT.

The J gene is TRBJ2-3, the V gene TRBV7-2; TRBD1 aligns across 9 bases. The CDR3 runs to 17 residues. CDR1 and CDR2 (germline): SGHTA, FQGNSA. V lost 1 base and J lost 5; bases outside the gene matches: 10. In DNA, the CDR3 is TGTGCCAGCAGCTTAGTCTGGGCGGGACAGGGTGGAGATACGCAGTATTTT. Translated, it gives CASSLVWAGQGGDTQYF.

This clonotype was counted a few times. Here the CDR3 DNA reads TGTGCCAGCAGCGACCCCACTAGCAGCTCCTACAATGAGCAGTTCTTC. It codes for CASSDPTSSSYNEQFF. The rearrangement joins TRBV11-3 to TRBJ2-1, with D maybe TRBD2 (6 bases). The CDR3 consists of 16 residues. Germline loops: CDR1 SGHNT, CDR2 YENEEA. With 5 bases removed from V and 0 bases from J, the gap between germline ends came to 14 bases. Full variable domain (outside the CDR3, taken from reference TRBV11-3 and TRBJ2-1): EAGVVQSPRYKIIEKKQPVAFWCNPISGHNTLYWYLQNLGQGPELLIRYENEEAVDDSQLPKDRFSAERLKGVDSTLKIQPAELGDSAVYLCASSDPTSSSYNEQFFGPGTRLTVL.

The chain employs TRBV11-2 and TRBJ2-7; 9 positions match TRBD2. The CDR3 contains 14 residues. Germline V gene lookup returns CDR1 SGHAT and CDR2 FQNNGV. After removal of 2 bases from V and 5 bases from J, the junction contained 4 bases not matched to a gene. The CDR3 DNA is TGTGCCAGCAGCTTAAGAGTAGCGGGGGACGAGCAGTACTTC. It is translated as CASSLRVAGDEQYF.